This T cell receptor beta chain stems from a study of T cell responses to AZD1222 COVID-19 vaccine. In regard to this clone: Its antigen is unknown.

J lost 2 bases, V lost 4 bases, and 5 bases had no gene match. CDR1 is MNHNY, CDR2 SVGAGI, per germline (reference sequence). The CDR3 spans 14 residues. Study-level findings and limits: Baseline seropositivity occurred in only a handful of AZD1222 recipients. Repertoires were collected only later (after the peak T cell response had occurred).

Clones were read by immunoSEQ multiplex PCR, and TCRdb kept only the in-frame ones, dropping some. The data contain 95,000 to 100,000 clones, about four fifths of them singletons. The chain employs TRBV6-6 and TRBJ2-7; 7 bases are a match to TRBD1. The origin of this receptor is an adult who received the AZD1222 COVID-19 vaccine. This specimen was peripheral blood, taken 28 days after the second AZD1222 dose. CDR3 region: CASSSGQETYEQYF. CDR3 DNA sequence: TGTGCCAGCAGTTCAGGACAGGAAACCTACGAGCAGTACTTC.